These T cell receptor beta chains were read from a single sample in a study of cytomegalovirus exposure and HLA in healthy donors. Measured with immunoSEQ multiplex PCR; TCRdb has only the in-frame clones, and not every one. The listing records about 46,000 clones. Specimen: PBMCs. These receptors were obtained from a woman between 40 and 50 years old in good health and CMV-seronegative. CDR3s include the opening cysteine and the closing phenylalanine or tryptophan. A D gene is named only where the DNA matches it firmly. A row's size may be missing; if present it is once, few, many or a size class.

CDR3nt	CDR3aa	j_gene	abundance	v_gene	d_gene
TGTGCCAGCAGCTTGGCCAGGAGGGAGACCCAGTACTTC	CASSLARRETQYF	TRBJ2-5	-	TRBV5-6	-
TGTGCCAGCAACCCCGGGACAGGGGCTGGGAATTTGGTGAGGACTGAAGCTTTCTTT	CASNPGTGAGNLVRTEAFF	TRBJ1-1	-	TRBV9	TRBD1
TGCGCCAGCAGCCAACCCGACAGGGGGCTATACTACACTGAAGCTTTCTTT	CASSQPDRGLYYTEAFF	TRBJ1-1	-	TRBV4-1	TRBD1
TGTGCCAGCAGTTTCCCGACAGGGAGCTCCTACGAGCAGTACTTC	CASSFPTGSSYEQYF	TRBJ2-7	-	TRBV28	TRBD1
TGTGCCAGTAGTATCTTCGTCGGGGGAGGGAATGAAAAACTGTTTTTT	CASSIFVGGGNEKLFF	TRBJ1-4	-	TRBV19	-
TGTGCAAGTCGCTTAGCGGGTTGGGGACAGGTATACGAGCAGTACTTC	CASRLAGWGQVYEQYF	TRBJ2-7	-	TRBV12-2	-
TGTGCCAGCAGTGGCAGACTAGCGCGTCCGCGAACCTTTCCCTACGAGCAGTACTTC	CASSGRLARPRTFPYEQYF	TRBJ2-7	-	TRBV28	TRBD2
TGCGCCAGCAGCTTGACTAGCGGGAGATCTATCAATGAGCAGTTCTTC	CASSLTSGRSINEQFF	TRBJ2-1	-	TRBV5-1	TRBD2
TGTGCCAGCAGCCGACTAGCGGGAGATATATCTCGGGTGCATGAGCAGTTCTTC	CASSRLAGDISRVHEQFF	TRBJ2-1	-	TRBV7-9	TRBD2
TGTGCCAGGGGACAGCTCTCCTACGAGCAGTACTTC	CARGQLSYEQYF	TRBJ2-7	-	TRBV11-3	TRBD1
TGTGCCAGCAGTGTACTCGGGGAGGACACTGAAGCTTTCTTT	CASSVLGEDTEAFF	TRBJ1-1	-	TRBV6-1	-
TGTGCCAGCGGTGCCGGGGGGAATGAGCAGTTCTTC	CASGAGGNEQFF	TRBJ2-1	-	TRBV27	TRBD2
TGTGCCAGCAGTTTTAGAGAGCGGGAGGGCGTCACAGATACGCAGTATTTT	CASSFREREGVTDTQYF	TRBJ2-3	-	TRBV27	TRBD2
TGTGCCAGCAGTAAGAGCGGGCCCTACAATGAGCAGTTCTTC	CASSKSGPYNEQFF	TRBJ2-1	-	TRBV7-3	-
TGTGCCAGCAGTGAATCGGGGGAAGGTGAAGCTTTCTTT	CASSESGEGEAFF	TRBJ1-1	medium-sized	TRBV2	-
TGTGCCAGCAGCCCTGGGACTAGCGGGAGGGCCGTCTACAATGAGCAGTTCTTC	CASSPGTSGRAVYNEQFF	TRBJ2-1	-	TRBV14	TRBD2
TGTGCCAGCAGCTTAGAGTGGGGGGGGAAGAACACTGAAGCTTTCTTT	CASSLEWGGKNTEAFF	TRBJ1-1	-	TRBV7-9	-
TGTGCCAGCAGCCCCGGTGGGACTAGTTACGAGCAGTACTTC	CASSPGGTSYEQYF	TRBJ2-7	-	TRBV4-2	TRBD2
TGTGCCAGCAGCGCGGACAGACCGAACACCGGGGAGCTGTTTTTT	CASSADRPNTGELFF	TRBJ2-2	-	TRBV9	-
TGTGCCAGCAGTTACTCGACCCGGGGTCAGCCCCAGCATTTT	CASSYSTRGQPQHF	TRBJ1-5	-	TRBV6-5	-